These 28 T cell receptor beta chains were sequenced from one sample in a study of blood T cell repertoires in COVID-19. Measured with immunoSEQ multiplex PCR; TCRdb has only the in-frame clones, and not every one. The repertoire holds tens of thousands of clones, with around 92% as singletons. Specimen: peripheral blood. These receptors were collected from a man between 65 and 79 years old with active COVID-19.

This rearrangement joins TRBV5-1 to TRBJ2-2; 7 nucleotides align to TRBD1. From germline, CDR1 is SGHRS and CDR2 YFSETQ. This CDR3 has 15 residues. V shed 4 bases, J shed 4 bases, and the junction held 7 bases outside the gene matches. The DNA for the CDR3 is TGCGCCAGCAGCAAAGGGGCAGGGGGCACCGGGGAGCTGTTTTTT. This codes for CASSKGAGGTGELFF.

The genes are TRBV9 and TRBJ1-3; no clear D gene. V shed 0 bases and J shed 1 base, with 20 bases lying between them. The CDR3 length is 19 residues. Germline V lookup: CDR1 SGDLS, CDR2 YYNGEE. The CDR3 sequence is CASSVGRLGPSHSGNTIYF. The CDR3 DNA reads as TGTGCCAGCAGCGTAGGACGACTTGGACCTAGCCATTCTGGAAACACCATATATTTT.

DNA for the CDR3: TGTGCCTGGAGTGGGGGGACAGGGGGTTTAGATGGCTACACCTTC. This encodes CAWSGGTGGLDGYTF. The chain is built from TRBV30 and TRBJ1-2; 11 bases are a match to TRBD1. The CDR3 length is 15 residues. Germline V lookup: CDR1 GTSNPN, CDR2 SVGIG (reference sequence). The trim removed 1 base at V and 6 bases at J, leaving 7 bases unmatched.

This chain uses TRBV24-1 with TRBJ2-1; D might be TRBD2 (6 bases). Trimming cost V 1 base and J 6 bases, with 15 bases left between them. CDR3 length equals 16 residues. The germline V gene has CDR1 KGHDR and CDR2 SFDVKD. The DNA of the CDR3 is TGTGCCACCAGTGATTTTGGCGGGATGATGCCCAATGAGCAGTTCTTC. Translation gives CATSDFGGMMPNEQFF.

The CDR3 protein is CASSPDITQSYNEQFF. The DNA of the CDR3 is TGTGCCAGCTCACCAGACATTACCCAATCCTACAATGAGCAGTTCTTC. V is TRBV18 and J is TRBJ2-1; no clear D gene. The CDR3 covers 16 residues. CDR1 and CDR2 from the germline V gene are KGHSH and LQKENI. The V end lost 2 bases, the J end lost 1 base, and 12 bases lay between the germline ends.

The chain recombines TRBV28 with TRBJ2-1, with 14 nucleotides matching TRBD2. Per the germline V gene, CDR1 is MDHEN and CDR2 is SYDVKM. The V segment lost 5 bases and the J segment 16 bases; nucleotides outside the gene matches: 7. This CDR3 is built from 13 residues. The CDR3 loop reads CASSKTSGRAKFF. The CDR3 DNA reads TGTGCCAGCAGTAAGACTAGCGGGAGGGCCAAATTCTTC.

This chain joins TRBV5-1 and TRBJ1-6; D is unresolved. The CDR3 is 16 amino acids. The V gene lost 0 bases and the J gene lost 7 bases, with 14 bases spanning the gap. Looked up from germline, CDR1 is SGHRS and CDR2 is YFSETQ. The CDR3 region is CASSLAGEGGNSPLHF. Written as DNA, the CDR3 is TGCGCCAGCAGCTTGGCCGGAGAGGGTGGGAATTCACCCCTCCACTTT.

V and J are TRBV5-1 and TRBJ2-1; 10 positions match TRBD2. CDR1 is SGHRS, CDR2 YFSETQ, per germline. V was pared by 0 bases and J by 6 bases, with 3 bases of the junction left unmatched. This CDR3 spans 15 amino acids. The CDR3 here is CASSLGTSGPNEQFF. Here the CDR3 DNA reads TGCGCCAGCAGCTTGGGGACTAGCGGACCCAATGAGCAGTTCTTC.

The chain links TRBV29-1 to TRBJ2-5; the match to TRBD2 covers 14 bases. This CDR3 is 14 amino acids long. With 6 bases clipped from V and 5 bases from J, the junction kept 5 bases outside the gene matches. Germline loops: CDR1 SQVTM, CDR2 ANQGSEA. CDR3: CSVRTSGGSETQYF. In DNA, the CDR3 is TGCAGCGTAAGGACTAGCGGGGGGTCGGAGACCCAGTACTTC.

V gene TRBV29-1 combines with J gene TRBJ2-3, with 9 bases lining up with TRBD2. CDR1 and CDR2 from the germline V gene are SQVTM and ANQGSEA. The V segment lost 2 bases and the J segment 3 bases; nucleotides outside the gene matches: 6. The CDR3 extends over 15 amino acids. The CDR3 spells CSVEKASGVTDTQYF. In nucleotides, the CDR3 is TGCAGCGTTGAAAAGGCTAGCGGGGTTACAGATACGCAGTATTTT.

The chain employs TRBV7-8 and TRBJ2-7; 10 positions match TRBD1. The CDR3 runs 14 residues. V shed 5 bases, J shed 6 bases, and the junction held 7 bases outside the gene matches. The germline V gene encodes CDR1 SGHVS and CDR2 FQNEAQ. DNA for the CDR3: TGTGCCAGCAGCATAGGGACAGGGGCAGGCGAGCAGTACTTC. Its protein product is CASSIGTGAGEQYF.

The V call is TRBV28, the J call TRBJ1-4; TRBD1 matches at 8 bases. The CDR3 length is 14 residues. The germline CDR1 and CDR2 sequences are MDHEN and SYDVKM. V shed 5 bases and J 5 bases; nucleotides not matched to a gene: 4. In DNA form, the CDR3 reads TGTGCCAGCAGTCTGGACAGGGTGAATGAAAAACTGTTTTTT. This codes for CASSLDRVNEKLFF.

The gene calls are TRBV28 and TRBJ2-4; 9 nucleotides align to TRBD2. V shed 5 bases and J 7 bases; nucleotides not matched to a gene: 15. This CDR3 region has 17 residues. Per the germline V gene, CDR1 is MDHEN and CDR2 is SYDVKM. The CDR3 here is CASSPTNRIAGVNIQYF. DNA of the CDR3: TGTGCCAGCAGTCCAACCAACCGGATAGCGGGAGTGAACATTCAGTACTTC.

The chain joins TRBV18 to TRBJ2-7; 7 bases are shared with TRBD1. Germline V gene lookup returns CDR1 KGHSH and CDR2 LQKENI. The CDR3 is 14 residues long. The V gene end was trimmed by 8 bases and the J gene end by 0 bases; junction bases not matched to a gene: 7. The CDR3 DNA sequence: TGTGCCAGCCGTGGACAGGAGAGCTCCTACGAGCAGTACTTC. It is translated as CASRGQESSYEQYF. The full variable domain, with the rest looked up from reference TRBV18 and TRBJ2-7, is NAGVMQNPRHLVRRRGQEARLRCSPMKGHSHVYWYRQLPEEGLKFMVYLQKENIIDESGMPKERFSAEFPKEGPSILRIQQVVRGDSAAYFCASRGQESSYEQYFGPGTRLTVT.

The chain is built from TRBV18 and TRBJ2-5; D possibly corresponds to TRBD2 (5 bases). The CDR3 totals 13 residues. Per germline, CDR1 KGHSH and CDR2 LQKENI. The V and J ends lost 6 bases and 4 bases respectively, with 12 bases between them. The CDR3 loop is CASSPEAVETQYF. The CDR3 DNA is TGTGCCAGCTCCCCCGAAGCGGTAGAGACCCAGTACTTC.

The chain recombines TRBV7-6 with TRBJ2-1; D might be TRBD2 (6 bases). The germline V gene encodes CDR1 SGHVS and CDR2 FNYEAQ. V was pared by 5 bases and J by 1 base, with 15 bases between. The CDR3 covers 16 residues. DNA of the CDR3: TGTGCCAGCAGCCCGAACCTAGCGAGATCCTACAATGAGCAGTTCTTC. Translated: CASSPNLARSYNEQFF.

The V gene is TRBV5-8, the J gene TRBJ2-5; 7 bases align to TRBD2. The J segment lost 1 base and the V segment lost 3 bases, leaving 9 bases of the junction unmatched. This CDR3 is built from 16 residues. In germline, CDR1 is SGHTS, CDR2 YDEGEE. The CDR3 region is CASSSGVAGPQETQYF. DNA for the CDR3: TGTGCCAGCAGCTCTGGGGTAGCGGGCCCCCAAGAGACCCAGTACTTC.

The gene calls are TRBV7-2 and TRBJ2-1, with 7 bases fitting TRBD2. Trimming at V came to 1 base and at J to 0 bases, leaving 3 bases not matched to a gene. The CDR3 runs 16 residues. Germline V gene sequence: CDR1 SGHTA, CDR2 FQGNSA. CDR3 region: CASSLEGGSSYNEQFF. In DNA form, the CDR3 reads TGTGCCAGCAGCTTAGAGGGCGGGAGCTCCTACAATGAGCAGTTCTTC.

V usage is TRBV7-9 and J usage is TRBJ2-5; the match to TRBD1 covers 7 bases. Germline assignment: CDR1 SEHNR and CDR2 FQNEAQ (reference sequence). The CDR3 has 14 amino acids. V dropped 3 bases and J dropped 2; count of bases not matched to a gene: 3. The CDR3 loop is CASSFGTAQETQYF. Here the CDR3 DNA reads TGTGCCAGCAGCTTTGGGACAGCTCAAGAGACCCAGTACTTC.

This rearrangement joins TRBV18 to TRBJ2-1, with D tentatively TRBD1 (6 bases). This CDR3 is 16 amino acids long. Between the trimmed V and J ends, which lost 3 bases and 0 bases, there was a span of 12 bases. The germline V gene encodes CDR1 KGHSH and CDR2 LQKENI. The CDR3 loop reads CASSPQTGRSYNEQFF. CDR3 nucleotide sequence: TGTGCCAGCTCACCTCAGACAGGCCGCTCCTACAATGAGCAGTTCTTC. Together with reference TRBV18 and TRBJ2-1, the CDR3 gives the full variable domain: NAGVMQNPRHLVRRRGQEARLRCSPMKGHSHVYWYRQLPEEGLKFMVYLQKENIIDESGMPKERFSAEFPKEGPSILRIQQVVRGDSAAYFCASSPQTGRSYNEQFFGPGTRLTVL.

This chain joins TRBV11-3 and TRBJ2-7; weak D call: TRBD2 (6 bases). V lost 5 bases to trimming and J lost 5 bases, with 19 bases between them. The CDR3 consists of 15 residues. Germline-derived CDR1 and CDR2 are SGHNT and YENEEA. CDR3 sequence: CASSLGWRDADEQYF. The CDR3 nucleotides read TGTGCCAGCAGCCTGGGGTGGCGGGATGCAGACGAGCAGTACTTC.

The chain is built from TRBV4-1 and TRBJ1-1, with D possibly matching TRBD1 (5 bases). V was clipped by 1 base and J by 10 bases, with 19 bases between them. Germline V gene sequence: CDR1 MGHRA, CDR2 YSYEKL. The CDR3 covers 15 residues. CDR3 sequence (DNA): TGCGCCAGCAGCCAAGGGGGCCGTTTCAGTATTGGAGCTTTCTTT. It is translated as CASSQGGRFSIGAFF.

The chain carries TRBV11-2 and TRBJ2-7, with TRBD1 matching 9 bases. The CDR3 is made up of 13 amino acids. Germline CDR1 and CDR2: SGHAT and FQNNGV. Trimming took 5 bases from V and 3 from J; bases not matched to a gene: 2. The CDR3 loop is CASSVGQGYEQYF. The CDR3 DNA reads as TGTGCCAGCAGCGTGGGACAGGGCTACGAGCAGTACTTC.

CDR3 region: CASSGIGTQLAKNIQYF. The CDR3 DNA sequence: TGTGCCAGCAGCGGAATTGGGACACAACTAGCCAAAAACATTCAGTACTTC. The genes are TRBV7-2 and TRBJ2-4; the D gene is possibly TRBD1 (6 bases). V was pared by 5 bases and J by 0 bases, with 17 bases between. The CDR3 length is 17 residues. Germline assignment: CDR1 SGHTA and CDR2 FQGNSA.

The CDR3 bases are TGTGCCAGCAGCCCCCCCTCCGATACGCAGTATTTT. Translating gives CASSPPSDTQYF. The chain uses TRBV7-2 and TRBJ2-3; D is unresolved. CDR3 length: 12 residues. Trimming left V 5 bases short and J 6 bases short, with 9 bases between. CDR1 SGHTA and CDR2 FQGNSA come from the germline V gene.

V and J are TRBV18 and TRBJ1-2; 10 nucleotides agree with TRBD1. Germline V lookup: CDR1 KGHSH, CDR2 LQKENI. This CDR3 spans 17 amino acids. The V gene end was trimmed by 0 bases and the J gene end by 8 bases; junction bases not matched to a gene: 12. The CDR3 protein is CASSPPIERQGAWGYTF. CDR3 nucleotide sequence: TGTGCCAGCTCACCACCGATCGAGCGACAGGGGGCGTGGGGCTACACCTTC.

The chain uses TRBV10-3 and TRBJ1-5; D might be TRBD1 (6 bases). Germline CDR1 reads ENHRY; CDR2 reads SYGVKD. Deletions cut 4 bases from V and 7 bases from J, with 14 bases between. The CDR3 is 14 residues long. CDR3 in amino acids: CAISAQGSGQPQHF. The CDR3 DNA is TGTGCCATCAGTGCACAGGGCTCGGGCCAGCCCCAGCATTTT.

The chain joins TRBV27 to TRBJ1-1; no clear D gene. V lost 3 bases and J 3 bases, leaving 8 bases between the germline ends. The CDR3 extends over 13 amino acids. The V gene's germline CDR1 is MNHEY and CDR2 SMNVEV (reference sequence). The CDR3 here is CASSFQVYTEAFF. The CDR3 coding sequence is TGTGCCAGCAGTTTTCAGGTATACACTGAAGCTTTCTTT.